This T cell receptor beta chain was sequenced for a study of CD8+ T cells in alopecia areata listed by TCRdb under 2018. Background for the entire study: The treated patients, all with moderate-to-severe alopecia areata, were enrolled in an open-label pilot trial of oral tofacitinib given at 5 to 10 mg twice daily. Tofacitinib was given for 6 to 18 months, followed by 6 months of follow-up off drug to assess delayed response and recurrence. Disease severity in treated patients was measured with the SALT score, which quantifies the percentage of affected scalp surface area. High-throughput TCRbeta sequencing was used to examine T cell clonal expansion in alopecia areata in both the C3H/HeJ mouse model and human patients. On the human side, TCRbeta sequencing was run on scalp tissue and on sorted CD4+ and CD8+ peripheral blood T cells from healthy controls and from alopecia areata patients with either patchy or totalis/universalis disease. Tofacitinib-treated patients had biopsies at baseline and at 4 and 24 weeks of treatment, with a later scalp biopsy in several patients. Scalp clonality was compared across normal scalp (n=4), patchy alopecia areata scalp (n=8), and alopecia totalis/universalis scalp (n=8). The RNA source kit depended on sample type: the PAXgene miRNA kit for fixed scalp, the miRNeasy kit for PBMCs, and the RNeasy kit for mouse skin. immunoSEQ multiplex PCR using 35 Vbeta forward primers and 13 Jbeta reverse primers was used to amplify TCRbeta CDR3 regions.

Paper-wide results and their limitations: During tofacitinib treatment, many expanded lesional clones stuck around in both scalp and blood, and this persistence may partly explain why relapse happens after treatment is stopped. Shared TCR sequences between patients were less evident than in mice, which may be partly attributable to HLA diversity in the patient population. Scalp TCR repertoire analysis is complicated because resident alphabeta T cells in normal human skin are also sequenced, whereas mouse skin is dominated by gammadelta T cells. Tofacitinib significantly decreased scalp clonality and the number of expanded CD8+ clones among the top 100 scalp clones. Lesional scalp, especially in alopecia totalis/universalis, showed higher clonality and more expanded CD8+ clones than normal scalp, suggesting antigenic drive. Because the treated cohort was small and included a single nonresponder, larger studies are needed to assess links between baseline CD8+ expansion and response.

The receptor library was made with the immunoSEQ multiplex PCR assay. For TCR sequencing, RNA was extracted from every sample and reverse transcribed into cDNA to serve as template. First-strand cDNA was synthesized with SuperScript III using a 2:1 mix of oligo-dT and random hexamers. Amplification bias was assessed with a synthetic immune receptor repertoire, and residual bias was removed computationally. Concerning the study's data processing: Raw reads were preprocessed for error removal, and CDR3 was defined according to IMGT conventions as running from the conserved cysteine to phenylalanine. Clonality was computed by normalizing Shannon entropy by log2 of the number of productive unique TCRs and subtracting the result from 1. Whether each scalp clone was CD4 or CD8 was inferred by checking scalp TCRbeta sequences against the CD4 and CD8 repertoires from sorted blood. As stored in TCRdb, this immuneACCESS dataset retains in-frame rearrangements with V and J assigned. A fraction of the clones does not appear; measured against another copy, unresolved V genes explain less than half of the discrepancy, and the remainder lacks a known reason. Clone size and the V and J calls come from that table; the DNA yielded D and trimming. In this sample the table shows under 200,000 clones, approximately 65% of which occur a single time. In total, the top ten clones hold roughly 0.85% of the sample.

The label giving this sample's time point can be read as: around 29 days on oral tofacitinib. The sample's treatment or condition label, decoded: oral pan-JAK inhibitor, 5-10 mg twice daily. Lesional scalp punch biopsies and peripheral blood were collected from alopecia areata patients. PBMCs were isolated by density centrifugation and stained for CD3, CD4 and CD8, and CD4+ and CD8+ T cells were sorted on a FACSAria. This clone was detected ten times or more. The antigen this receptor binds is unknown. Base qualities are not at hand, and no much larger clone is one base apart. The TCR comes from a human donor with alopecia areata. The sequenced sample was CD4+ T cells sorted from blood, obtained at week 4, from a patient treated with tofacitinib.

The CDR3 region: CASSPQPGQGSNQPQHF. The nucleotides are TGCGCCAGCAGCCCTCAACCCGGACAGGGGAGTAATCAGCCCCAGCATTTT. The rearranged chain carries TRBV4-3 and TRBJ1-5, with 9 central nucleotides matching TRBD1. Clipping removes 4 bases from V and 4 bases from J, with 11 as the unmatched junction base count. CDR1 and CDR2 (LGHNA, YSLEER) derive from the germline V gene. The CDR3 runs 17 residues from the cysteine to the phenylalanine. Only the CDR3 DNA stays, 51 bases, in frame from base 1.